This TCR beta chain appears in the sequencing data of a study of immune heterogeneity within non-small cell lung tumors. The wider study: Of all tumors, a few turned out to be squamous cell carcinomas, over nine were non-squamous carcinomas and 1 was not otherwise specified.

Between the trimmed V and J ends, which lost 4 bases and 8 bases, there was a span of 12 bases. The CDR3 spans 12 residues. Germline V lookup: CDR1 DFQATT, CDR2 SNEGSKA (reference sequence). The TCR beta CDR3 region was amplified by multiplex PCR employing 32 V and 13 J primers. TCRdb reprocessed the multiplex PCR reads with MiXCR, giving one entry per CDR3 protein. The sample has approximately 6,100 distinct CDR3 sequences; roughly 18% are singletons. This clonotype is judged medium-sized. The antigen is undetermined. Whole-study findings and limits: Tumor sites within a patient were found to share identical dominant CDR3 beta clonotypes, and site-unique high-frequency clones were also present. Clonality of local T cells correlated moderately but significantly with local tumor mutational burden (R 0.3 to 0.4).

Each sample used approximately 590 ng of genomic DNA from bulk tumor tissue. Every primary tumor yielded several biopsies, spaced far apart, that were taken during surgery. Curative surgery was performed on patients who had untreated, newly diagnosed non-small cell lung cancer. V usage is TRBV20-1 and J usage is TRBJ1-5; D uncertain. The sample was lung tumor tissue. The receptor comes from a middle-aged man with non-small cell lung cancer. In DNA, the CDR3 is TGCAGTGCTAAGGAGGCGTATAAGCCCCAGCATTTT. Its protein is CSAKEAYKPQHF.